The entry below gives a single T cell receptor (beta chain) sequence along with its context. The V end was cut by 1 base, the J end by 7 bases, with 20 bases between. The CDR3 extends over 17 amino acids. CDR1 MGHRA and CDR2 YSYEKL come from the germline V gene. This sample is drawn from a study of blood T cell repertoires in COVID-19. TCRdb keeps only in-frame clones here, not all; method: immunoSEQ multiplex PCR. The sample lists some 50,000 clones, over 70% seen once, with less than 4% in the top ten. The sequencing sample was made of peripheral blood. This chain links TRBV4-1 with TRBJ1-3; D gene uncertain. The sequence was obtained from a human donor in a cohort sampled during active COVID-19. CDR3 bases: TGCGCCAGCAGCCAAGTATACCTTGGGGTTGGGGAGAACACCATATATTTT. Amino acid sequence: CASSQVYLGVGENTIYF.